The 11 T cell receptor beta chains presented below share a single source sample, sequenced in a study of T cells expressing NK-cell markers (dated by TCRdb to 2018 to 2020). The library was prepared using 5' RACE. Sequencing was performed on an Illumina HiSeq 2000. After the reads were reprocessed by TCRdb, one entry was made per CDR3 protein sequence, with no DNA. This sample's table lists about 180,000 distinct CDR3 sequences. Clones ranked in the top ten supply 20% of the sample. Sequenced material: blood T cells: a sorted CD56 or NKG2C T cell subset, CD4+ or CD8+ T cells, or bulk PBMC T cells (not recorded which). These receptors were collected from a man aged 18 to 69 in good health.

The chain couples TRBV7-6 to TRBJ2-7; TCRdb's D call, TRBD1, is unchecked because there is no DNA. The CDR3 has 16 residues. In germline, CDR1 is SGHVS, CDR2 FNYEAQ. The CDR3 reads CASSRYGQGSSYEQYF.

This CDR3 reads CAISATGSETQYF. The chain is built from TRBV10-3 and TRBJ2-5; TCRdb designates TRBD1, a call that cannot be tested without DNA. The CDR3 has 13 residues. CDR1 is ENHRY, CDR2 SYGVKD, per germline.

The CDR3 spells CATSTDYSYEQYF. This sequence joins TRBV24-1 and TRBJ2-7; absent DNA, TCRdb's TRBD2 call cannot be checked. The CDR3 has 13 residues. Looked up from germline, CDR1 is KGHDR and CDR2 is SFDVKD.

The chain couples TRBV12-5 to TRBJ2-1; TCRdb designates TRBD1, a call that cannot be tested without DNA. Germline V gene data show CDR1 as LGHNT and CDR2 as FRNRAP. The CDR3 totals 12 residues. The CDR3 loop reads CASALGRGEQFF.

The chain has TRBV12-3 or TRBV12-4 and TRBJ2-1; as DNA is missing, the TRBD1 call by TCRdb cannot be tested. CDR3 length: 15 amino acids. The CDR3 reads CASSNGQGPLNEQFF.

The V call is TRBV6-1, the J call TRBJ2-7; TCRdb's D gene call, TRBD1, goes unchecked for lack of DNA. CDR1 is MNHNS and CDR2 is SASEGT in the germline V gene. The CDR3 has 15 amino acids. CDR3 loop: CASSEAASGSYEQYF.

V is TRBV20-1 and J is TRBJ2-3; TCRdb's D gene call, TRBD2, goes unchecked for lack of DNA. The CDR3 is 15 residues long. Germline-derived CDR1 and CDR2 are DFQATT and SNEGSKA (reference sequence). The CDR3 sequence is CSANPSGGGSDTQYF.

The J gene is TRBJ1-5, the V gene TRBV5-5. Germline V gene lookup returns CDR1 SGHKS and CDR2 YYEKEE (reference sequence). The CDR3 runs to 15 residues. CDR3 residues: CATGFGPYSNQPQHF.

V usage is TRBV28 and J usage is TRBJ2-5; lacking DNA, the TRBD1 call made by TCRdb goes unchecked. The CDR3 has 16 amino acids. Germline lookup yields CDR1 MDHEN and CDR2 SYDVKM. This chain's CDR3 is CASSLLRPGGGETQYF.

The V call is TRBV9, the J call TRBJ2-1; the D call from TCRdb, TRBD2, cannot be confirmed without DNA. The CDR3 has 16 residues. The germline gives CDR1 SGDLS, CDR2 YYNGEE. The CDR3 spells CASSVEAGDSYNEQFF.

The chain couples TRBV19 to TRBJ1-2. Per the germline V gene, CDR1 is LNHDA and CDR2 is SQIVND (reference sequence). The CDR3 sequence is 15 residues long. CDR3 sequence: CASRVSGYNDYGYTF.